Sequencing of this T cell receptor (beta chain) was carried out in a study of shared clonotypes between healthy human individuals (dated by TCRdb to 2020 to 2022). About the investigation overall: The cohort included three men and a couple of women between 18 and 49 years of age. Per donor, three plates each were used for CD4 naive and CD4 memory, two for CD8 naive, and one for CD8 memory. The study deeply sequenced blood TCR repertoires of about 5 healthy adults to estimate repertoire size and the extent of clonotype sharing between individuals. To increase sequencing depth and limit assay-specific biases, TCR repertoire library preparation and sequencing were carried out by different laboratories using diverse techniques. Leukapheresis yielded between about 0.9 and 9 billion PBMCs per donor. Overall study results and their limits: Sharing across four donors was observed for approximately 5% of naive CD4, 3% to 4% of naive CD8, over 2% of memory CD4, and about 0.4% of memory CD8 clonotypes. Because the study included a small number of donors, the genetic and exposure-history diversity represented was limited. Higher generation probabilities were observed for clonotypes shared by all four sorted-subset donors than for non-shared clonotypes. Incomplete sequencing was indicated by rarefaction of sorted-subset datasets, despite the large sequencing depth. Larger estimated clonotype richness was generally found for naive subsets than for memory subsets. Only blood was sampled, and tissue TCR repertoires likely differ from those in blood. Based on pairwise subsampling, the degree of clonotype sharing among donors was expected to be affected by sequencing depth.

For this clone: The clone's antigen remains unknown. Qualities for individual bases were not recorded, and no much larger clone is one base off.

Using the deep immunoSEQ assay, multiplex PCR amplified TCR CDR3 regions from genomic DNA. For each cell subset, the extracted genomic DNA was distributed evenly across all wells of several immunoSEQ 96-well plates, and each plate served as one replicate. Each replicate PCR for sorted subsets received about 0.2 ug genomic DNA, equal to roughly 29,000 T cell genomes. The purified libraries were quantified using a Qubit 3.0 fluorometer, sized with a Bioanalyzer 2100, and then quantified again using the KAPA Library Quantification kit. Each immunoSEQ 96-well plate was sequenced on its own single-read 150-cycle Illumina NextSeq 550 flow cell. The paper's data handling went like this. Because the immunoSEQ output held only junctional sequences and lacked quality scores, the filtering could not match the filtering applied to full-length reads. To assign V/J genes and CDR3, sequences were annotated against IMGT germline references using PyIR, a Python wrapper for IgBLAST v1.9. Any read was removed if the V/J assignment was weak (E-value above 1e-6), the CDR3 was missing, or the read contained stop codons, out-of-frame junctions, or ambiguous translated residues. V3J clonotypes were defined by identical inferred V gene, J gene, and CDR3 amino acid sequence. To compute the percentage overlap between repertoires, the number of shared unique clonotypes was divided by the size of the smaller repertoire. Three approaches were used to assess repertoire richness: RTK rarefaction, the Chao1 estimator, and Recon v2.1 estimates of unobserved clonotypes. For all TCRbeta clonotypes obtained by the gDNA method from several donors, generation probabilities were computed with OLGA. TCRdb took over this immuneACCESS table, retaining in-frame rearrangements with V and J assigned. Such tables are incomplete; in checked studies, under half of the missing clones stem from an unresolved V gene, and the remainder is unexplained. V, J and clone size are taken as reported in that table, and D and trimming were inferred from the DNA itself. This sample is represented by fewer than 3 million clones; around 93% of them were singletons. In total, the top ten clones hold around 0.35% of the sample.

The CDR3 spans 15 residues, from the cysteine through the phenylalanine. Only the CDR3 DNA stays, 45 bases, in frame from base 1. CDR1 and CDR2, per the germline V gene (reference sequence), are MNHEY and SMNVEV. Trimming costs V 7 bases and J 4 bases, and their ends lie 16 bases apart. The donors were healthy, HIV-negative adults who had no recently reported acute infections or vaccinations. All donors were Caucasian adults living in Nashville, Tennessee, USA. CD4+ T cells were enriched by magnetic negative selection; naive cells were then positively selected on CD45RA, and the negative fraction formed the memory subset. Blood was collected by leukapheresis, and PBMCs were isolated by Ficoll-Histopaque density gradient centrifugation and then cryopreserved in liquid nitrogen vapor phase. Analytical flow cytometry was used to check the purity and quantity of each magnetically sorted T cell population. From each sorted fraction, genomic DNA was isolated and quantified by UV absorbance on a Nanodrop 2000c.

The clonotype originates from a man between 18 and 35 years old in good health. Some clones in this sample may be carry-over from other donors' samples. Sequencing was performed on naive CD4+ T cells from PBMCs. The cell subset or site label here, explained by the study, means: CD45RA+ positively selected. The chain is assembled from TRBV27 and TRBJ2-2; too little of a D gene remains to name it. The DNA sequence follows: TGTGCCAGCAACCCGTCCAGAACAATCACCGGGGAGCTGTTTTTT. Protein translation: CASNPSRTITGELFF.